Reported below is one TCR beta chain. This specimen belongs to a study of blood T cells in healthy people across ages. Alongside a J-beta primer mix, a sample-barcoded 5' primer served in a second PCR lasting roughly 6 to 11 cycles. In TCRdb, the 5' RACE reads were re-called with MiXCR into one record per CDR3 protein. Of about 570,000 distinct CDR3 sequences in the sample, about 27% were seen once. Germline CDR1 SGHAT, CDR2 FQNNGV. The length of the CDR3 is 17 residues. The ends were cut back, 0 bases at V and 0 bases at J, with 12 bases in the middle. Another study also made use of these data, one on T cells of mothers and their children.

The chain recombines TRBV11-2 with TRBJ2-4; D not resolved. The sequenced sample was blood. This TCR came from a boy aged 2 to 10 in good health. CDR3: CASSLDMGILAKNIQYF. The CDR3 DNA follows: TGTGCCAGCAGCTTAGACATGGGGATACTAGCCAAAAACATTCAGTACTTC.